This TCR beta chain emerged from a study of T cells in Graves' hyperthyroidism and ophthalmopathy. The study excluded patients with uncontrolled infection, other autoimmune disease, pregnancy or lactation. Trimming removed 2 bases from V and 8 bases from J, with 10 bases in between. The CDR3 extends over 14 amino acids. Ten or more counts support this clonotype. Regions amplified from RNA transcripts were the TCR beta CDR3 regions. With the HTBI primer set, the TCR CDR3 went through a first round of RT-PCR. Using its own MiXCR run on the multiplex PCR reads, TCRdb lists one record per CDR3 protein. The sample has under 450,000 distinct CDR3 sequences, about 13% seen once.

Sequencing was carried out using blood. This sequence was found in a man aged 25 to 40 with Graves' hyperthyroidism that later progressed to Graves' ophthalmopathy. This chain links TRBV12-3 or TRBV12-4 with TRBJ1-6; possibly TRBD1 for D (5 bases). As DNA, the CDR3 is TGTGCCAGCAGTTTATGGGGGGAAGATTCACCCCTCCACTTT. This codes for CASSLWGEDSPLHF.